What follows is one TCR beta chain and its context. What it binds is unknown. Other DNA sequences within the sample encode an identical CDR3. The sample belongs to a study of cytomegalovirus exposure and HLA in healthy donors. Study-wide results and caveats: Researchers reportedly found TCR beta sequences accurately predicted most subjects' HLA-A and HLA-B alleles.

Primers: 60 Vbeta forward and 13 Jbeta reverse. In the original processing: A later analysis counted 70 million to 85 million unique TCR beta chains, 10 million to 12 million shared. Measured with immunoSEQ multiplex PCR; TCRdb has only the in-frame clones, and not every one. V and J calls and clone size are copied from that table; D and trimming were computed from the DNA. This sample has 150,000 to 200,000 clones; 77% occur once, and the top ten carry approximately 2.4%. This TCR derives from a middle-aged woman in good health and CMV-seropositive. Material for sequencing was PBMCs.

CDR3 nucleotide sequence: TGTGCCAGCAGGGGGACTAGAACCACTTTTTACTTC. It yields the protein CASRGTRTTFYF. The gene calls are TRBV25-1 and TRBJ2-7, with TRBD2 identical over 8 bases. Unmatched junction bases numbered 11, after V lost 6 bases and J lost 13 bases. Per germline, CDR1 MGHDK and CDR2 SYGVNS. CDR3 length equals 12 residues.